These T cell receptor beta chains were read from a single sample in a study of shared clonotypes between healthy human individuals. Libraries were prepared by immunoSEQ multiplex PCR; TCRdb keeps only in-frame clonotypes and omits some of them. The sample shows about 2.3 million clones, 85% to 95% of them seen only once. The sample comprised naive CD4+ T cells from PBMCs. All receptors come from a man between 18 and 35 years old in good health. Some clones in this sample may be carry-over from other donors' samples. Each CDR3 is given with its conserved first and last residue. Each record gives: V gene, D gene, clone size, J gene, CDR3 protein, CDR3 DNA. D genes are given only for firm matches. Not every row has a clone size; where given, it reads once, few, many or a size class.

v_call: TRBV11-2; d_call: TRBD2; clone_size: -; j_call: TRBJ2-4; cdr3_aa: CASSSRVEAGGRDIQYF; cdr3_nt: TGTGCCAGCAGCTCCAGAGTTGAAGCGGGAGGGAGGGACATTCAGTACTTC
v_call: TRBV14; d_call: -; clone_size: -; j_call: TRBJ2-3; cdr3_aa: CASSPRTVGTQYF; cdr3_nt: TGTGCCAGCAGCCCTCGGACAGTCGGCACGCAGTATTTT
v_call: TRBV2; d_call: -; clone_size: -; j_call: TRBJ2-2; cdr3_aa: CASVRGPDTGELFF; cdr3_nt: TGTGCCAGCGTCCGGGGCCCCGACACCGGGGAGCTGTTTTTT
v_call: TRBV28; d_call: TRBD1; clone_size: -; j_call: TRBJ2-7; cdr3_aa: CASRKQGTEEQYF; cdr3_nt: TGTGCCAGCAGGAAACAGGGGACGGAGGAGCAGTACTTC
v_call: TRBV28; d_call: -; clone_size: once; j_call: TRBJ2-7; cdr3_aa: CASKLTSSYEQYF; cdr3_nt: TGTGCCAGCAAACTGACAAGCTCCTACGAGCAGTACTTC
v_call: TRBV10-3; d_call: TRBD1; clone_size: -; j_call: TRBJ1-2; cdr3_aa: CATEDKGADYGYTF; cdr3_nt: TGTGCCACAGAAGATAAGGGGGCGGACTATGGCTACACCTTC
v_call: TRBV18; d_call: -; clone_size: -; j_call: TRBJ2-1; cdr3_aa: CASSPLTGVGLYNEQFF; cdr3_nt: TGTGCCAGCTCACCACTGACGGGGGTAGGCCTGTACAATGAGCAGTTCTTC
v_call: TRBV5-5; d_call: -; clone_size: -; j_call: TRBJ2-3; cdr3_aa: CASSPGTVSTDTQYF; cdr3_nt: TGTGCCAGCAGCCCGGGGACGGTTAGCACAGATACGCAGTATTTT
v_call: TRBV27; d_call: TRBD1; clone_size: -; j_call: TRBJ1-1; cdr3_aa: CASSLPLGQGTMNTEAFF; cdr3_nt: TGTGCCAGCAGTTTACCCTTGGGACAGGGCACAATGAACACTGAAGCTTTCTTT
v_call: TRBV13; d_call: TRBD1; clone_size: -; j_call: TRBJ2-7; cdr3_aa: CASMGQKSSYEQYF; cdr3_nt: TGTGCCAGCATGGGACAGAAGAGCTCCTACGAGCAGTACTTC
v_call: TRBV30; d_call: -; clone_size: -; j_call: TRBJ2-1; cdr3_aa: CAWSPSPAYNEQFF; cdr3_nt: TGTGCCTGGAGTCCTAGCCCGGCCTACAATGAGCAGTTCTTC
v_call: TRBV11-3; d_call: TRBD1; clone_size: -; j_call: TRBJ2-7; cdr3_aa: CASSRQGIYEQYF; cdr3_nt: TGTGCCAGCAGCCGACAGGGAATCTACGAGCAGTACTTC
v_call: TRBV6-5; d_call: -; clone_size: -; j_call: TRBJ1-1; cdr3_aa: CASRPPGVNTEAFF; cdr3_nt: TGTGCCAGCAGACCTCCAGGGGTGAACACTGAAGCTTTCTTT
v_call: TRBV6-6; d_call: TRBD2; clone_size: -; j_call: TRBJ2-5; cdr3_aa: CASSYYRGTTQETQYF; cdr3_nt: TGTGCCAGCAGTTACTATCGTGGGACTACACAAGAGACCCAGTACTTC
v_call: TRBV19; d_call: -; clone_size: -; j_call: TRBJ2-7; cdr3_aa: CASIFPSYEQYF; cdr3_nt: TGTGCCAGTATCTTCCCCTCCTACGAGCAGTACTTC
v_call: TRBV5-4; d_call: -; clone_size: -; j_call: TRBJ2-2; cdr3_aa: CASRTGVQPNTGELFF; cdr3_nt: TGTGCCAGCAGAACGGGAGTCCAGCCGAACACCGGGGAGCTGTTTTTT
v_call: TRBV28; d_call: TRBD1; clone_size: -; j_call: TRBJ2-7; cdr3_aa: CASSRRDRGPSYEQYF; cdr3_nt: TGTGCCAGCAGCCGCCGTGACAGGGGTCCCTCCTACGAGCAGTACTTC
v_call: TRBV5-4; d_call: TRBD2; clone_size: -; j_call: TRBJ2-2; cdr3_aa: CASSLGTSGSYTGELFF; cdr3_nt: TGTGCCAGCAGCTTGGGGACTAGCGGGAGCTACACCGGGGAGCTGTTTTTT
v_call: TRBV14; d_call: TRBD1; clone_size: -; j_call: TRBJ2-7; cdr3_aa: CASSPGQGGYEQYF; cdr3_nt: TGTGCCAGCAGCCCGGGACAGGGAGGGTACGAGCAGTACTTC
v_call: TRBV10-1; d_call: TRBD2; clone_size: -; j_call: TRBJ2-2; cdr3_aa: CARLGPLAGGDRFLNTGELFF; cdr3_nt: TGCGCCAGGTTAGGTCCTTTAGCGGGAGGGGACCGGTTTCTGAACACCGGGGAGCTGTTTTTT
v_call: TRBV6-6; d_call: TRBD2; clone_size: -; j_call: TRBJ2-5; cdr3_aa: CARASRGRGETQYF; cdr3_nt: TGTGCCAGGGCTAGTCGAGGGAGGGGAGAGACCCAGTACTTC
v_call: TRBV28; d_call: -; clone_size: -; j_call: TRBJ2-2; cdr3_aa: CASSFGSTGELFF; cdr3_nt: TGTGCCAGCAGTTTTGGAAGCACCGGGGAGCTGTTTTTT
v_call: TRBV14; d_call: -; clone_size: -; j_call: TRBJ1-1; cdr3_aa: CASSRKWAENTEAFF; cdr3_nt: TGTGCCAGCAGCCGCAAATGGGCGGAGAACACTGAAGCTTTCTTT
v_call: TRBV28; d_call: -; clone_size: -; j_call: TRBJ2-5; cdr3_aa: CASSSSGGAGAQYF; cdr3_nt: TGTGCCAGCAGTTCCTCAGGGGGCGCGGGAGCCCAGTACTTC
v_call: TRBV28; d_call: -; clone_size: -; j_call: TRBJ1-2; cdr3_aa: CASSLLPGTAGGVDGYTF; cdr3_nt: TGTGCCAGCAGTTTATTGCCGGGGACTGCCGGAGGGGTTGACGGCTACACCTTC
v_call: TRBV28; d_call: TRBD2; clone_size: -; j_call: TRBJ2-5; cdr3_aa: CASRTSGLAGAWETQYF; cdr3_nt: TGTGCCAGCAGAACCTCGGGACTAGCGGGAGCTTGGGAGACCCAGTACTTC
v_call: TRBV2; d_call: TRBD2; clone_size: once; j_call: TRBJ2-1; cdr3_aa: CASSPIAGAHNEQFF; cdr3_nt: TGTGCCAGCAGCCCTATAGCGGGAGCCCACAATGAGCAGTTCTTC
v_call: TRBV28; d_call: TRBD1; clone_size: once; j_call: TRBJ1-1; cdr3_aa: CASSFSWTGGYETEAFF; cdr3_nt: TGTGCCAGCAGTTTTTCCTGGACAGGGGGTTATGAAACTGAAGCTTTCTTT
v_call: TRBV29-1; d_call: TRBD1; clone_size: -; j_call: TRBJ1-1; cdr3_aa: CSVVSRGRATEAFF; cdr3_nt: TGCAGCGTAGTAAGTAGGGGGCGCGCCACTGAAGCTTTCTTT
v_call: TRBV5-1; d_call: TRBD2; clone_size: -; j_call: TRBJ2-1; cdr3_aa: CASSFGLAGEYNEQFF; cdr3_nt: TGCGCCAGCAGCTTTGGACTAGCGGGAGAGTACAATGAGCAGTTCTTC
v_call: TRBV19; d_call: TRBD1; clone_size: -; j_call: TRBJ1-1; cdr3_aa: CASQGQGGTEAFF; cdr3_nt: TGTGCCAGTCAGGGACAGGGTGGTACTGAAGCTTTCTTT
v_call: TRBV30; d_call: -; clone_size: -; j_call: TRBJ2-4; cdr3_aa: CASTRAQGLAKNIQYF; cdr3_nt: TGTGCCTCGACTCGCGCGCAGGGTCTAGCCAAAAACATTCAGTACTTC
v_call: TRBV6-5; d_call: -; clone_size: -; j_call: TRBJ1-2; cdr3_aa: CASSYSGAYGYTF; cdr3_nt: TGTGCCAGCAGTTACTCAGGAGCCTATGGCTACACCTTC
v_call: TRBV5-6; d_call: -; clone_size: -; j_call: TRBJ2-4; cdr3_aa: CASSLVSGAKNIQYF; cdr3_nt: TGTGCCAGCAGCTTGGTTTCTGGAGCCAAAAACATTCAGTACTTC
v_call: TRBV28; d_call: -; clone_size: few; j_call: TRBJ1-1; cdr3_aa: CASSPPGAMNTEAFF; cdr3_nt: TGTGCCAGCAGTCCCCCAGGGGCAATGAACACTGAAGCTTTCTTT
v_call: TRBV28; d_call: -; clone_size: -; j_call: TRBJ2-5; cdr3_aa: CASSSSPLAKETQYF; cdr3_nt: TGTGCCAGCAGCTCCTCCCCCCTAGCGAAAGAGACCCAGTACTTC
v_call: TRBV30; d_call: -; clone_size: -; j_call: TRBJ2-7; cdr3_aa: CALAWSRGLPRTEQYF; cdr3_nt: TGTGCCCTGGCGTGGTCGAGGGGACTTCCTCGGACCGAGCAGTACTTC
v_call: TRBV6-5; d_call: -; clone_size: -; j_call: TRBJ2-3; cdr3_aa: CASSSRRFTDTQYF; cdr3_nt: TGTGCCAGCAGTTCGAGACGATTCACAGATACGCAGTATTTT
v_call: TRBV6-1; d_call: TRBD2; clone_size: -; j_call: TRBJ2-3; cdr3_aa: CASSEPGLAEADTQYF; cdr3_nt: TGTGCCAGCAGCGAACCGGGACTAGCAGAAGCAGATACGCAGTATTTT
v_call: TRBV28; d_call: -; clone_size: -; j_call: TRBJ1-2; cdr3_aa: CASSLGPARGGYTF; cdr3_nt: TGTGCCAGCAGCCTTGGGCCGGCCCGGGGTGGCTACACCTTC
v_call: TRBV5-1; d_call: -; clone_size: -; j_call: TRBJ2-7; cdr3_aa: CASREGRGPSYEQYF; cdr3_nt: TGCGCCAGCAGGGAAGGGCGGGGGCCATCCTACGAGCAGTACTTC
v_call: TRBV27; d_call: -; clone_size: -; j_call: TRBJ1-5; cdr3_aa: CASRDTGSGQPQHF; cdr3_nt: TGTGCCAGCAGGGATACAGGGTCCGGGCAGCCCCAGCATTTT
v_call: TRBV7-3; d_call: -; clone_size: -; j_call: TRBJ2-3; cdr3_aa: CASSPQGRTSTDTQYF; cdr3_nt: TGTGCCAGCAGCCCCCAAGGAAGGACTAGCACAGATACGCAGTATTTT
v_call: TRBV9; d_call: -; clone_size: -; j_call: TRBJ1-1; cdr3_aa: CASSVGVLNTEAFF; cdr3_nt: TGTGCCAGCAGCGTAGGGGTTTTGAACACTGAAGCTTTCTTT
v_call: TRBV2; d_call: -; clone_size: -; j_call: TRBJ1-1; cdr3_aa: CASSESQRSNTEAFF; cdr3_nt: TGTGCCAGCAGTGAATCGCAACGGTCGAACACTGAAGCTTTCTTT
v_call: TRBV11-2; d_call: -; clone_size: -; j_call: TRBJ1-1; cdr3_aa: CASSSRVSPSEAFF; cdr3_nt: TGTGCCAGCAGCTCTAGAGTCTCTCCCTCTGAAGCTTTCTTT
v_call: TRBV6-5; d_call: -; clone_size: once; j_call: TRBJ2-1; cdr3_aa: CASSYYAAVSYNEQFF; cdr3_nt: TGTGCCAGCAGTTACTATGCGGCGGTCTCCTACAATGAGCAGTTCTTC
v_call: TRBV5-6; d_call: -; clone_size: -; j_call: TRBJ2-2; cdr3_aa: CASSLTAGEAGELFF; cdr3_nt: TGTGCCAGCAGCTTGACGGCAGGAGAGGCCGGGGAGCTGTTTTTT
v_call: TRBV7-2; d_call: -; clone_size: -; j_call: TRBJ1-2; cdr3_aa: CASSLVRKTKGDGYTF; cdr3_nt: TGTGCCAGCAGCTTAGTGAGGAAGACAAAGGGAGATGGCTACACCTTC
v_call: TRBV19; d_call: TRBD1; clone_size: -; j_call: TRBJ1-5; cdr3_aa: CASSMGGGDRANPQHF; cdr3_nt: TGTGCCAGTAGTATGGGGGGCGGAGACAGGGCCAATCCCCAGCATTTT
v_call: TRBV18; d_call: -; clone_size: -; j_call: TRBJ2-7; cdr3_aa: CASSPRPGGGYEQYF; cdr3_nt: TGTGCCAGCTCACCCCGGCCCGGGGGTGGCTACGAGCAGTACTTC
v_call: TRBV11-2; d_call: -; clone_size: -; j_call: TRBJ2-7; cdr3_aa: CASSFDGGSGYYEQYF; cdr3_nt: TGTGCCAGCAGCTTCGATGGCGGTAGCGGCTACTACGAGCAGTACTTC